The 25 T cell receptor beta chains reported below all come from one sample, sequenced in a study of OX40 agonist ivuxolimab in advanced cancers. The repertoire was sequenced with immunoSEQ multiplex PCR; TCRdb's copy has only in-frame clones and lacks some. Altogether about 52,000 clones are present, roughly nine tenths being singletons, with the ten largest covering more than 13%. This specimen consisted of CD4+ or CD8+ T cells sorted from blood, obtained in a trial of the OX40 agonist ivuxolimab. Receptor source: an adult with an advanced solid tumor such as melanoma, head and neck, liver or kidney cancer.

The chain has TRBV19 and TRBJ1-2, with D possibly TRBD1 on 6 matching bases. V was pared by 6 bases and J by 0 bases, with 14 bases between. The CDR3 spans 15 residues. The germline gives CDR1 LNHDA, CDR2 SQIVND (reference sequence). CDR3 coding DNA: TGTGCCAGTAGGCCGGTGGACAGCACTAACTATGGCTACACCTTC. Its protein is CASRPVDSTNYGYTF.

CDR3 sequence (DNA): TGTGCCAGCAGTTACGGCGGGGACAGGGGCTCACCCCTCCACTTT. It encodes CASSYGGDRGSPLHF. The chain employs TRBV6-6 and TRBJ1-6, with TRBD1 matching over 10 bases. Germline V gene sequence: CDR1 MNHNY, CDR2 SVGAGI (reference sequence). J gave up 10 bases and V 2 bases, and 5 bases lay outside the gene matches. The CDR3 spans 15 residues.

As regards this clone: Other DNA sequences of this sample code for an identical CDR3. The chain is built from TRBV4-1 and TRBJ1-1, with no clear D. Trimming cost V 1 base and J 4 bases, with 4 bases left between them. The CDR3 loop spans 12 amino acids. CDR1 and CDR2 (germline): MGHRA, YSYEKL. DNA for the CDR3: TGCGCCAGCAGCCAAGGTGTCACTGAAGCTTTCTTT. Its translation is CASSQGVTEAFF.

The V and J genes are TRBV4-3 and TRBJ1-1; possible D gene TRBD1, 6 bases. Trimming stripped 1 base from V and 12 bases from J, with 18 bases between. The germline gives CDR1 LGHNA, CDR2 YSLEER. The CDR3 totals 14 residues. CDR3 loop: CASSQGGRRGMTFF. The CDR3 DNA sequence: TGCGCCAGCAGCCAAGGCGGAAGGAGGGGGATGACTTTCTTT.

The chain carries TRBV11-2 and TRBJ2-5, with D perhaps TRBD1 (6 bases). There are 17 residues in the CDR3. CDR1 is SGHAT and CDR2 is FQNNGV in the germline V gene. Deletions cut 3 bases from V and 2 bases from J, with 19 bases between. The CDR3 coding sequence is TGTGCCAGCAGCTTGTCCAGGGGATACATCCCTCAAGAGACCCAGTACTTC. This codes for CASSLSRGYIPQETQYF.

The rearrangement joins TRBV7-9 to TRBJ2-4; D might be TRBD2 (6 bases). The CDR3 covers 15 residues. Trimming removed 2 bases at V and 0 bases at J, with 8 bases between. Germline CDR1 SEHNR, CDR2 FQNEAQ (reference sequence). This chain's CDR3 is CASSLSGLAKNIQYF. The CDR3 DNA reads as TGTGCCAGCAGCTTATCGGGACTAGCCAAAAACATTCAGTACTTC.

J is TRBJ2-7 and V is TRBV5-6; maybe TRBD2 (6 bases). CDR1 and CDR2 from the germline V gene are SGHDT and YYEEEE. Trimming removed 0 bases at V and 2 bases at J, with 9 bases between. The length of the CDR3 is 14 residues. The DNA for the CDR3 is TGTGCCAGCAGCTTGGATTCGGGGGCCTACGAGCAGTACTTC. Translating gives CASSLDSGAYEQYF.

This chain uses TRBV29-1 with TRBJ2-2; D possibly corresponds to TRBD2 (6 bases). Trimming cost V 3 bases and J 2 bases, with 7 bases left between them. This CDR3 contains 13 residues. The germline V gene encodes CDR1 SQVTM and CDR2 ANQGSEA. The CDR3 loop reads CSVEGGNTGELFF. The CDR3 DNA reads as TGCAGCGTTGAGGGGGGAAACACCGGGGAGCTGTTTTTT.

The V call is TRBV21-1, the J call TRBJ2-7. TRBV21-1 is recorded as a pseudogene. This CDR3 region has 15 residues. CDR3 sequence reads: CASSVGVHVLDEQYF. CDR3 nucleotide sequence: TGTGCCAGCAGTGTGGGGGTACACGTGTTAGACGAGCAGTACTTC.

This sequence joins TRBV19 and TRBJ1-3; D is uncertain. The V gene's germline CDR1 is LNHDA and CDR2 SQIVND (reference sequence). The CDR3 has 14 amino acids. Trimming left V 7 bases short and J 0 bases short, with 10 bases between. DNA for the CDR3: TGTGCCAGTACCACGTGGGCCTCTGGAAACACCATATATTTT. This encodes CASTTWASGNTIYF.

This chain links TRBV29-1 with TRBJ1-2; D gene ambiguous. V lost 0 bases, J lost 0 bases, and 11 bases lay in between. This CDR3 has 15 amino acids. Germline V gene lookup returns CDR1 SQVTM and CDR2 ANQGSEA. CDR3 amino acids: CSVEESRRTNYGYTF. The CDR3 nucleotides read TGCAGCGTTGAAGAGTCCAGGAGAACTAACTATGGCTACACCTTC.

This clone was seen more than once but under ten times. The genes are TRBV7-9 and TRBJ2-1, with D maybe TRBD2 (7 bases). The CDR3 totals 14 residues. CDR1 and CDR2 from the germline V gene are SEHNR and FQNEAQ (reference sequence). The V and J ends lost 8 bases and 1 base respectively, with 12 bases between them. DNA of the CDR3: TGTGCCAGCGGGGGGGACATTTCCTACAATGAGCAGTTCTTC. It encodes CASGGDISYNEQFF.

The gene calls are TRBV4-1 and TRBJ2-3; TRBD2 might be the D (7 bases). This CDR3 has 16 residues. V lost 3 bases and J 6 bases, leaving 19 bases between the germline ends. The germline CDR1 and CDR2 sequences are MGHRA and YSYEKL. The CDR3 DNA reads as TGCGCCAGCAGCCATGAACTCCCGGGGGGCGAGGATACGCAGTATTTT. Its translation: CASSHELPGGEDTQYF.

The chain couples TRBV10-1 to TRBJ2-7; possibly TRBD1 or TRBD2 for D (5 bases each). The CDR3 loop spans 13 amino acids. CDR1 is WNHNN, CDR2 SYGVQD, per germline (reference sequence). Trimming cost V 5 bases and J 4 bases, with 12 bases left between them. CDR3 region: CASSPGPTYEQYF. CDR3 nucleotides: TGCGCCAGCAGTCCGGGACCGACTTACGAGCAGTACTTC.

V and J are TRBV30 and TRBJ1-1; 7 positions match TRBD1. After removal of 8 bases from V and 1 base from J, the junction contained 7 bases not matched to a gene. The germline V gene has CDR1 GTSNPN and CDR2 SVGIG (reference sequence). This CDR3 has 13 amino acids. This chain's CDR3 is CAGQVTRNTEAFF. The CDR3 DNA sequence: TGTGCCGGACAGGTTACGCGGAACACTGAAGCTTTCTTT.

The chain links TRBV4-1 to TRBJ1-6; 10 nucleotides agree with TRBD1. With V trimmed by 0 bases and J by 9 bases, 5 bases remained unmatched. CDR1 is MGHRA, CDR2 YSYEKL, per germline. The CDR3 consists of 16 residues. The CDR3 loop is CASSQDPGQGGSPLHF. The CDR3 DNA sequence: TGCGCCAGCAGCCAAGATCCAGGACAGGGGGGTTCACCCCTCCACTTT.

The chain links TRBV5-4 to TRBJ1-1; the D is unclear. CDR1 is SGHNT, CDR2 YYREEE, per germline (reference sequence). Deletions cut 2 bases from V and 5 bases from J, with 13 bases between. The CDR3 consists of 14 residues. CDR3 loop: CASSFSRGSTEAFF. Here the CDR3 DNA reads TGTGCCAGCAGCTTCAGTCGGGGTAGTACTGAAGCTTTCTTT.

The chain carries TRBV5-6 and TRBJ2-7; TRBD1 matches 7 bases. V shed 5 bases and J 3 bases; nucleotides not matched to a gene: 5. This CDR3 spans 13 amino acids. Germline CDR1 and CDR2: SGHDT and YYEEEE. The CDR3 DNA reads TGTGCCAGCAGTTACGACAGGGACTACGAGCAGTACTTC. Translated, it gives CASSYDRDYEQYF. Full variable domain (outside the CDR3, taken from reference TRBV5-6 and TRBJ2-7): DAGVTQSPTHLIKTRGQQVTLRCSPKSGHDTVSWYQQALGQGPQFIFQYYEEEERQRGNFPDRFSGHQFPNYSSELNVNALLLGDSALYLCASSYDRDYEQYFGPGTRLTVT.

J is TRBJ2-1 and V is TRBV7-9; a possible D gene is TRBD1 (5 bases). Germline CDR1 and CDR2: SEHNR and FQNEAQ (reference sequence). This CDR3 contains 12 residues. V lost 5 bases and J 7 bases, leaving 9 bases between the germline ends. The CDR3 DNA reads TGTGCCAGCAGCCAATGGACAAATGAGCAGTTCTTC. Amino acid sequence: CASSQWTNEQFF.

The DNA for the CDR3 is TGCAGCGTTGATAGGGAGGAGGGCTACGAGCAGTACTTC. Its translation: CSVDREEGYEQYF. The rearrangement uses TRBV29-1 and TRBJ2-7; perhaps TRBD2 as D (6 bases). Trimming cost V 3 bases and J 3 bases, with 12 bases left between them. Germline loops: CDR1 SQVTM, CDR2 ANQGSEA. The CDR3 covers 13 residues.

The chain has TRBV6-4 and TRBJ1-1; D is ambiguous. The CDR3 consists of 16 residues. CDR1 MRHNA and CDR2 SNTAGT come from the germline V gene. Trimming shortened V by 0 bases and J by 3 bases, and 14 bases separated the two germline ends. The CDR3 DNA sequence: TGTGCCAGCAGTGACTCGCCCATCTACGGGGACACTGAAGCTTTCTTT. The encoded protein is CASSDSPIYGDTEAFF.

Remarks on this clone: The same CDR3 is also encoded by other DNA sequences in this sample. CDR3 coding DNA: TGTGCCAGCAGTGAGACGGGGGAGGGTGGCTACACCTTC. It encodes CASSETGEGGYTF. The chain uses TRBV6-4 and TRBJ1-2; TRBD1 is a possible D gene (5 bases). V lost 3 bases, J lost 7 bases, and 12 bases lay in between. The CDR3 contains 13 residues. The germline gives CDR1 MRHNA, CDR2 SNTAGT.

The chain combines TRBV5-6 with TRBJ1-5; D gene uncertain. Germline assignment: CDR1 SGHDT and CDR2 YYEEEE. V gave up 0 bases and J gave up 5 bases, with 15 bases separating them. CDR3 size: 16 residues. CDR3 coding DNA: TGTGCCAGCAGCTTGGGTAACGGGCCCTTGGATCAGCCCCAGCATTTT. Its protein is CASSLGNGPLDQPQHF.

A single count supports this clone. The chain employs TRBV2 and TRBJ1-2; D remains ambiguous. The V gene's germline CDR1 is SNHLY and CDR2 FYNNEI. The V end lost 3 bases, the J end lost 4 bases, and 12 bases lay between the germline ends. This CDR3 has 14 residues. In nucleotides, the CDR3 is TGTGCCAGCAGTGACTGGAACAGTCTCTATGGCTACACCTTC. Residues: CASSDWNSLYGYTF. Looking up the rest from reference TRBV2 and TRBJ1-2 gives the full variable domain: EPEVTQTPSHQVTQMGQEVILRCVPISNHLYFYWYRQILGQKVEFLVSFYNNEISEKSEIFDDQFSVERPDGSNFTLKIRSTKLEDSAMYFCASSDWNSLYGYTFGSGTRLTVV.

The chain combines TRBV19 with TRBJ2-2, with 9 bases aligning to TRBD1. This CDR3 comprises 15 residues. J was trimmed by 4 bases and V by 6 bases; bases with no gene match: 6. The germline gives CDR1 LNHDA, CDR2 SQIVND (reference sequence). The CDR3 sequence is CASSFGQGTTGELFF. The DNA for the CDR3 is TGTGCCAGTAGCTTCGGACAGGGGACCACCGGGGAGCTGTTTTTT.